The 29 T cell receptor beta chains listed next were all sequenced from one sample in a study of response to subunit inactivated influenza vaccine. MiXCR, run by TCRdb on the RT-PCR reads, gives a single entry per CDR3 protein. The sample holds about 700,000 distinct CDR3 sequences; around 13% are singletons and the top ten take 6% to 7%. The source material was PBMCs from blood, sampled 14 to 15 days before vaccination. The receptors were gathered from a man aged 45-60 years who received an inactivated influenza vaccine.

On this clonotype: One junction end disagrees with the germline gene, perhaps due to a read error. The J gene is TRBJ2-1, the V gene TRBV24-1; 11 bases match TRBD2. The CDR3 length is 16 residues. CDR1 and CDR2 from the germline V gene are KGHDR and SFDVKD. Here the CDR3 reads CSTSEGGLAEINEQFF. DNA for the CDR3: TGTTCCACCAGTGAAGGGGGACTAGCGGAGATAAATGAGCAGTTCTTC.

J is TRBJ2-7 and V is TRBV4-3, with 7 nucleotides matching TRBD2. This CDR3 spans 14 amino acids. V dropped 0 bases and J dropped 6; count of bases not matched to a gene: 5. Germline assignment: CDR1 LGHNA and CDR2 YSLEER. The CDR3 nucleotides read TGCGCCAGCAGCCAAGATCGGCGGGGGAGCGAGCAGTACTTC. As protein: CASSQDRRGSEQYF.

This sequence joins TRBV11-2 and TRBJ1-1; D remains unclear. Trimming pared 2 bases from V and 2 bases from J, leaving 18 bases between. CDR1 is SGHAT, CDR2 FQNNGV, per germline. The CDR3 extends over 17 amino acids. The CDR3 is CASSLNPKVRVNTEAFF. The DNA of the CDR3 is TGTGCCAGCAGCTTAAATCCAAAAGTAAGGGTAAACACTGAAGCTTTCTTT.

This clonotype has a handful of counts. The chain carries TRBV3-1 and TRBJ2-5, with a tentative D call TRBD2 (5 bases). The CDR3 totals 15 residues. Germline-derived CDR1 and CDR2 are LGHDT and YNNKEL (reference sequence). The V end was cut by 6 bases, the J end by 3 bases, with 17 bases between. The CDR3 DNA sequence: TGTGCCAGCAGGTCCCGGGGAGCGCTGAAAGAGACCCAGTACTTC. Encoded protein: CASRSRGALKETQYF.

This clonotype was counted a few times. The rearrangement links TRBV7-9 to TRBJ1-4; maybe TRBD1 (5 bases). The CDR3 runs 13 residues. The germline V gene has CDR1 SEHNR and CDR2 FQNEAQ (reference sequence). The V gene lost 3 bases and the J gene lost 5 bases, with 7 bases spanning the gap. In DNA form, the CDR3 reads TGTGCCAGCAGCTTTCCAGGGAATGAAAAACTGTTTTTT. Protein sequence: CASSFPGNEKLFF.

This clonotype has only a few counts. V is TRBV20-1 and J is TRBJ1-5; maybe TRBD1 (6 bases). Germline CDR1 is DFQATT and CDR2 is SNEGSKA (reference sequence). Trimming stripped 0 bases from V and 1 base from J, with 10 bases between. This CDR3 has 15 residues. CDR3 nucleotide sequence: TGCAGTGCTAGAGAACAGGGTTGGAGCAATCAGCCCCAGCATTTT. Its protein is CSAREQGWSNQPQHF.

This clonotype was observed at least ten times. The chain combines TRBV10-3 with TRBJ2-6; 13 bases line up with TRBD2. CDR1 is ENHRY, CDR2 SYGVKD, per germline. Trimming at V came to 10 bases and at J to 2 bases, leaving 8 bases not matched to a gene. This CDR3 spans 17 amino acids. The CDR3 DNA reads TGTGCCACCAGGGGCACTAGCGGGGGGGCTGGGGCCAACGTCCTGACTTTC. This sequence encodes CATRGTSGGAGANVLTF.

This clonotype was picked up a small number of times. V and J are TRBV5-1 and TRBJ2-3; TRBD2 matches at 8 bases. With V trimmed by 4 bases and J by 2 bases, 9 bases remained unmatched. Germline V gene lookup returns CDR1 SGHRS and CDR2 YFSETQ. The CDR3 is 16 residues long. The CDR3 region has the DNA TGCGCCAGCAGCCGGGGGGTAGCGGGGTTCACAGATACGCAGTATTTT. Translating it yields CASSRGVAGFTDTQYF.

The rearrangement uses TRBV21-1 and TRBJ1-3; no DNA check was done on the table's D call, TRBD1. TRBV21-1 is a documented pseudogene. The CDR3 is made up of 15 amino acids. CDR3 loop: CASSKGTGSGNTIYF. DNA for the CDR3: TGTGCCAGCAGCAAGGGGACAGGGTCCGGAAACACCATATATTTT.

This clonotype was counted at least ten times. The chain couples TRBV6-1 to TRBJ2-2; the D call may be TRBD1 or TRBD2 (6 bases each). This CDR3 spans 16 amino acids. From germline, CDR1 is MNHNS and CDR2 SASEGT. The V gene lost 6 bases and the J gene lost 4 bases, with 18 bases spanning the gap. CDR3 nucleotide sequence: TGTGCCAGCAGGGAGGGTCCAGGGGTTGGCACCGGGGAGCTGTTTTTT. This translates into CASREGPGVGTGELFF.

The genes are TRBV19 and TRBJ2-2, with a weak D call TRBD1 (6 bases). The CDR3 consists of 13 residues. Germline loops: CDR1 LNHDA, CDR2 SQIVND (reference sequence). V was shortened by 7 bases and J by 4 bases, with 10 bases between the two germline ends. The CDR3 DNA sequence: TGTGCCAGTACCAGGGGTGGCACCGGGGAGCTGTTTTTT. This encodes CASTRGGTGELFF. The variable domain in full, completed from reference TRBV19 and TRBJ2-2, reads DGGITQSPKYLFRKEGQNVTLSCEQNLNHDAMYWYRQDPGQGLRLIYYSQIVNDFQKGDIAEGYSVSREKKESFPLTVTSAQKNPTAFYLCASTRGGTGELFFGEGSRLTVL.

The chain is built from TRBV2 and TRBJ2-2; 7 nucleotides line up with TRBD2. V lost 8 bases, J lost 1 base, and 16 bases stayed unmatched. Germline V gene sequence: CDR1 SNHLY, CDR2 FYNNEI. The CDR3 spans 18 residues. CDR3 residues: CASCPRGPGLQNTGELFF. The CDR3 DNA reads as TGTGCCAGCTGCCCTCGCGGCCCGGGACTACAGAACACCGGGGAGCTGTTTTTT.

The chain joins TRBV6-2 or TRBV6-3 to TRBJ2-1; 10 bases are a match to TRBD2. Germline V CDR1 and CDR2: MNHEY, SVGEGT. CDR3 length equals 13 residues. V lost 6 bases to trimming and J lost 16 bases; unmatched junction nucleotides: 12. The CDR3 coding sequence is TGTGCCAGCAGCCGAACAGCGGGAGGGCCGTTTTTCTTC. Its protein is CASSRTAGGPFFF.

This clonotype was observed at least ten times. The rearrangement joins TRBV29-1 to TRBJ1-2, with a possible D match to TRBD1 (6 bases). This CDR3 is built from 13 residues. Trimming left V 0 bases short and J 4 bases short, with 9 bases between. Germline loops: CDR1 SQVTM, CDR2 ANQGSEA. The CDR3: CSVEEGGGYGYTF. For the CDR3, the DNA is TGCAGCGTTGAAGAAGGGGGTGGCTATGGCTACACCTTC.

The chain recombines TRBV12-3 or TRBV12-4 with TRBJ2-3, with TRBD2 matching over 8 bases. The CDR3 loop spans 15 amino acids. V lost 3 bases to trimming and J lost 4 bases; unmatched junction nucleotides: 6. The CDR3 coding sequence is TGTGCCAGCAGTTTTTCAAGCGGGAGTTCAGATACGCAGTATTTT. Encoded protein: CASSFSSGSSDTQYF.

This clonotype was recorded many times. This chain joins TRBV10-3 and TRBJ1-2, with D hard to call. Trimming took 3 bases from V and 8 from J, leaving 10 bases between them. Germline CDR1 reads ENHRY; CDR2 reads SYGVKD. This CDR3 spans 12 amino acids. The CDR3 spells CAISDPGWGYTF. Here the CDR3 DNA reads TGTGCCATCAGTGACCCGGGATGGGGCTACACCTTC.

The chain uses TRBV7-2 and TRBJ2-7; a weak D match, TRBD2 (6 bases). Looked up from germline, CDR1 is SGHTA and CDR2 is FQGNSA. This CDR3 has 13 residues. V gave up 4 bases and J gave up 4 bases, with 11 bases separating them. This CDR3 is CASSYQTSYEQYF. DNA of the CDR3: TGTGCCAGCAGCTACCAGACTAGTTACGAGCAGTACTTC.

This clonotype has ten or more counts. The chain combines TRBV12-3 or TRBV12-4 with TRBJ2-2, with unresolved D. V gave up 3 bases and J gave up 8 bases, with 7 bases separating them. The CDR3 runs 12 residues. The CDR3 here is CASSFSRGELFF. CDR3 DNA sequence: TGTGCCAGCAGTTTTTCTCGAGGGGAGCTGTTTTTT.

V gene TRBV5-1 combines with J gene TRBJ2-1, with 12 positions matching TRBD2. CDR1 and CDR2 from the germline V gene are SGHRS and YFSETQ. After removal of 0 bases from V and 8 bases from J, the junction contained 9 bases not matched to a gene. The CDR3 spans 17 residues. The CDR3 bases are TGCGCCAGCAGCTTGGAGGGTGCTAGCGGGGGGGCCTATGAGCAGTTCTTC. It encodes CASSLEGASGGAYEQFF. The full variable domain, with the rest looked up from reference TRBV5-1 and TRBJ2-1, is KAGVTQTPRYLIKTRGQQVTLSCSPISGHRSVSWYQQTPGQGLQFLFEYFSETQRNKGNFPGRFSGRQFSNSRSEMNVSTLELGDSALYLCASSLEGASGGAYEQFFGPGTRLTVL.

This clonotype turned up a few times. CDR3 coding DNA: TGTGCCAGCAGTTTGTTACAGGGCAGAGCTTTCTTT. Its protein is CASSLLQGRAFF. The chain carries TRBV28 and TRBJ1-1, with a possible D match to TRBD1 (6 bases). The CDR3 spans 12 residues. Trimming left V 3 bases short and J 10 bases short, with 12 bases between. In germline, CDR1 is MDHEN, CDR2 SYDVKM.

This clonotype has more than one count but fewer than ten. The chain employs TRBV20-1 and TRBJ2-7; D not certain. Trimming removed 3 bases from V and 3 bases from J, with 9 bases in between. The CDR3 is 12 residues long. Germline CDR1 and CDR2: DFQATT and SNEGSKA (reference sequence). For the CDR3, the DNA is TGCAGTGCTAGCAACCAGAACTACGAGCAGTACTTC. This sequence encodes CSASNQNYEQYF.

V gene TRBV20-1 combines with J gene TRBJ2-5, with D unresolved. The CDR3 spans 13 residues. Trimming pared 1 base from V and 7 bases from J, leaving 13 bases between. Per the germline V gene, CDR1 is DFQATT and CDR2 is SNEGSKA (reference sequence). CDR3 coding DNA: TGCAGTGCTAGAGTCGACACAGTTGGGACCCAGTACTTC. Translated: CSARVDTVGTQYF.

By share of the sample, this clonotype is medium-sized (0.01 to 0.1%). V and J are TRBV28 and TRBJ2-1; D is possibly TRBD2 (6 bases). This CDR3 region has 14 residues. CDR1 is MDHEN, CDR2 SYDVKM, per germline. V was trimmed by 8 bases and J by 2 bases, leaving 13 bases between them. CDR3 protein: CASPGVPPYNEQFF. CDR3 nucleotides: TGTGCCAGCCCGGGGGTTCCCCCCTACAATGAGCAGTTCTTC.

The V and J genes are TRBV20-1 and TRBJ2-7, with D perhaps TRBD1 (6 bases). Trimming took 4 bases from V and 2 from J, leaving 18 bases between them. Germline lookup yields CDR1 DFQATT and CDR2 SNEGSKA (reference sequence). The CDR3 covers 15 residues. CDR3 residues: CSAIPLPGTTYEQYF. CDR3 nucleotides: TGCAGTGCTATCCCACTGCCGGGGACAACCTACGAGCAGTACTTC.

This clonotype has just a few counts. This sequence joins TRBV7-2 and TRBJ1-6; D ambiguous. V was trimmed by 0 bases and J by 8 bases, leaving 5 bases between them. Germline assignment: CDR1 SGHTA and CDR2 FQGNSA. The CDR3 sequence is 13 residues long. The CDR3 nucleotides read TGTGCCAGCAGCTTAGCGCGGTATTCACCCCTCCACTTT. Encoded protein: CASSLARYSPLHF.

This rearrangement joins TRBV5-1 to TRBJ2-3; TRBD2 agrees at 10 bases. Germline V lookup: CDR1 SGHRS, CDR2 YFSETQ. The CDR3 is 17 residues long. After removal of 4 bases from V and 1 base from J, the junction contained 9 bases not matched to a gene. CDR3 nucleotide sequence: TGCGCCAGCAGCCCGTCGACTAGCGGGCACCGCACAGATACGCAGTATTTT. Its protein is CASSPSTSGHRTDTQYF.

This clonotype was seen a handful of times. This sequence joins TRBV20-1 and TRBJ2-6; the D gene is possibly TRBD2 (6 bases). From germline, CDR1 is DFQATT and CDR2 SNEGSKA (reference sequence). Trimming left V 3 bases short and J 3 bases short, with 9 bases between. The CDR3 is made up of 14 amino acids. The CDR3 nucleotides are TGCAGTGCTAGGGCGGGGCGTGGGGCCAACGTCCTGACTTTC. Translated, it gives CSARAGRGANVLTF.

The gene calls are TRBV2 and TRBJ2-7, with 8 bases identical to TRBD1. The germline V gene has CDR1 SNHLY and CDR2 FYNNEI. The length of the CDR3 is 13 residues. Losses at the gene ends were 6 bases for V and 4 bases for J; bases not matched to a gene: 5. CDR3 loop: CASRGDRWYEQYF. As DNA, the CDR3 is TGTGCCAGCAGGGGGGACAGGTGGTACGAGCAGTACTTC.

This clonotype was counted only a few times. The chain carries TRBV9 and TRBJ2-7, with TRBD1 matching 7 bases. Germline loops: CDR1 SGDLS, CDR2 YYNGEE. J was trimmed by 5 bases and V by 4 bases; bases with no gene match: 12. The CDR3 loop spans 15 amino acids. CDR3 sequence: CASSPGTAFRNEQYF. The CDR3 DNA sequence: TGTGCCAGCAGCCCCGGGACAGCGTTTAGGAACGAGCAGTACTTC.